These 14 T cell receptor beta chains originate from one sample sequenced in a study of CD8 T cells in Susac syndrome (dated by TCRdb to the late 2010s). Receptors were amplified or captured by the immunoSEQ multiplex PCR assay. RNA was extracted using the RNeasy kit, and about 0.5 to 1 ug of the RNA was reverse transcribed with random hexamers. Using fastp at Q25 and MiXCR, TCRdb reprocessed the public reads and kept productive beta chains. Each record represents a unique CDR3 protein, reported with the most common genes and DNA among its rows. Here the sample has some 99,000 distinct CDR3 sequences; around 95% occur a single time. Together, the top ten hold under 0.1% of the sample. The sequenced sample consisted of CD4+ T cells from PBMCs. These receptors originate from a human donor in good health.

In the case of this clonotype: At one of its ends the junction is not consistent with the germline gene, which may arise from a read error. This chain connects TRBV5-1 to TRBJ1-5; D ambiguous. Germline V gene data show CDR1 as SGHRS and CDR2 as YFSETQ. The CDR3 sequence is 14 residues long. CDR3 protein: CASSLEGSNQPQHF. The CDR3 DNA reads TGTGCCAGCAGCTTGGAGGGTAGCAATCAGCCCCAGCATTTT.

This sequence joins TRBV20-1 and TRBJ1-1, with 8 bases identical to TRBD1. Looked up from germline, CDR1 is DFQATT and CDR2 is SNEGSKA (reference sequence). The CDR3 extends over 14 amino acids. V dropped 0 bases and J dropped 1; count of bases not matched to a gene: 1. CDR3 sequence: CSARDTGGNTEAFF. The CDR3 DNA follows: TGCAGTGCTAGAGACACAGGGGGGAACACTGAAGCTTTCTTT.

The V call is TRBV9, the J call TRBJ2-1; D is unclear. Germline CDR1 reads SGDLS; CDR2 reads YYNGEE. Trimming stripped 3 bases from V and 0 bases from J, with 10 bases between. This CDR3 contains 15 residues. The CDR3 protein is CASSGVQSSYNEQFF. CDR3 nucleotide sequence: TGTGCCAGCAGCGGAGTCCAGAGCTCCTACAATGAGCAGTTCTTC.

This clonotype was seen just once. The V call is TRBV2, the J call TRBJ2-4; D call uncertain. The V end lost 4 bases, the J end lost 0 bases, and 10 bases lay between the germline ends. The CDR3 has 15 amino acids. Germline V gene data show CDR1 as SNHLY and CDR2 as FYNNEI. In nucleotides, the CDR3 is TGTGCCAGCAGTGTAGAATCCATAGCCAAAAACATTCAGTACTTC. Amino acids: CASSVESIAKNIQYF. Full variable domain (outside the CDR3, taken from reference TRBV2 and TRBJ2-4): EPEVTQTPSHQVTQMGQEVILRCVPISNHLYFYWYRQILGQKVEFLVSFYNNEISEKSEIFDDQFSVERPDGSNFTLKIRSTKLEDSAMYFCASSVESIAKNIQYFGAGTRLSVL.

CDR3 in amino acids: CASSEIRDSGGELFF. CDR3 in DNA: TGTGCCAGCAGTGAGATCCGGGACAGTGGCGGGGAGCTGTTTTTT. The rearrangement links TRBV6-1 to TRBJ2-2, with TRBD1 matching 7 bases. In germline, CDR1 is MNHNS, CDR2 SASEGT. The CDR3 extends over 15 amino acids. V dropped 3 bases and J dropped 7; count of bases not matched to a gene: 8.

This rearrangement joins TRBV28 to TRBJ1-2; D unclear. The germline gives CDR1 MDHEN, CDR2 SYDVKM. The CDR3 is made up of 12 amino acids. Trimming removed 3 bases at V and 8 bases at J, with 10 bases between. The CDR3 sequence is CASSLGGQGYTF. In nucleotides, the CDR3 is TGTGCCAGCAGTTTGGGAGGGCAGGGCTACACCTTC.

The V gene is TRBV2, the J gene TRBJ1-4, with 7 bases identical to TRBD1. The junction had 7 bases not matched to a gene; V was cut back by 6 bases and J by 0 bases. In germline, CDR1 is SNHLY, CDR2 FYNNEI. The CDR3 sequence is 16 residues long. The CDR3 DNA reads as TGTGCCAGCAGGCCCGGGACAGTTGCAACTAATGAAAAACTGTTTTTT. Its protein product is CASRPGTVATNEKLFF.

This clonotype showed up just once. DNA of the CDR3: TGTGCCAGCAGCACCCGGACTACCCACACTCTATCTTCCTACAATGAGCAGTTCTTC. Protein sequence: CASSTRTTHTLSSYNEQFF. The chain recombines TRBV7-6 with TRBJ2-1, with a tentative D call TRBD2 (6 bases). V was cut by 5 bases and J by 1 base, with 24 bases left in between. In germline, CDR1 is SGHVS, CDR2 FNYEAQ. This CDR3 is built from 19 residues.

The gene calls are TRBV2 and TRBJ2-5; 11 bases map to TRBD2. The germline CDR1 and CDR2 sequences are SNHLY and FYNNEI. This CDR3 has 14 residues. V shed 6 bases and J 7 bases; nucleotides not matched to a gene: 7. In DNA form, the CDR3 reads TGTGCCAGCAGGGATAGCGGGGGGGCCGGGACCCAGTACTTC. This codes for CASRDSGGAGTQYF.

The V call is TRBV20-1, the J call TRBJ2-7; tentative D call: TRBD2 (5 bases). Trimming shortened V by 3 bases and J by 5 bases, and 14 bases separated the two germline ends. This CDR3 is 13 amino acids long. The germline V gene encodes CDR1 DFQATT and CDR2 SNEGSKA (reference sequence). The chain's CDR3 is CSARRVDRDEQYF. In nucleotides, the CDR3 is TGCAGTGCTAGGAGGGTCGACCGGGACGAGCAGTACTTC.

The V call is TRBV12-3 or TRBV12-4, the J call TRBJ2-5; D unclear. Trimming removed 2 bases from V and 5 bases from J, with 15 bases in between. The CDR3 is 15 amino acids. The DNA for the CDR3 is TGTGCCAGCAGTTTAACTACCGGCTCGCGGGAGACCCAGTACTTC. Its protein product is CASSLTTGSRETQYF.

The gene calls are TRBV5-1 and TRBJ2-2; D possibly corresponds to TRBD1 (5 bases). This CDR3 has 15 residues. V was trimmed by 0 bases and J by 3 bases, leaving 9 bases between them. The germline CDR1 and CDR2 sequences are SGHRS and YFSETQ. The CDR3 region is CASSLGPGYTGELFF. The CDR3 DNA reads TGCGCCAGCAGCTTGGGCCCAGGGTACACCGGGGAGCTGTTTTTT.

The chain has TRBV29-1 and TRBJ2-2; 7 bases are a match to TRBD1. From germline, CDR1 is SQVTM and CDR2 ANQGSEA. The V segment lost 6 bases and the J segment 4 bases; nucleotides outside the gene matches: 8. There are 14 residues in the CDR3. CDR3 amino acids: CSVEQGTLTGELFF. CDR3 bases: TGCAGCGTCGAACAGGGGACCCTCACCGGGGAGCTGTTTTTT.

Turning to this clonotype: The CDR3 does not close with the conserved phenylalanine or tryptophan, likely indicating a read error. This chain connects TRBV9 to TRBJ2-7; tentatively, D is TRBD2 (6 bases). Per the germline V gene, CDR1 is SGDLS and CDR2 is YYNGEE. The V and J ends lost 0 bases and 3 bases respectively, with 13 bases between them. The CDR3 is made up of 15 amino acids. The CDR3 protein is CASSVEGGYLYEQYL. The DNA of the CDR3 is TGTGCCAGCAGCGTAGAGGGAGGATACCTCTACGAGCAGTACCTC.